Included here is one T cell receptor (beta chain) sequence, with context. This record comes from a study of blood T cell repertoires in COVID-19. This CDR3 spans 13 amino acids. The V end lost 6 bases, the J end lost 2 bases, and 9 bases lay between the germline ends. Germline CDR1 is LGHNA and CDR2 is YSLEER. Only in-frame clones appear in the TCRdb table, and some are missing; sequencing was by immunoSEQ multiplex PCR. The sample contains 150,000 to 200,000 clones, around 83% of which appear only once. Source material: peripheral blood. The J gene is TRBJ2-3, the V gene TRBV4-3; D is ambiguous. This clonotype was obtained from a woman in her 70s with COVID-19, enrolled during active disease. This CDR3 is CASSFSVTDTQYF. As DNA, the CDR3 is TGCGCCAGCAGTTTCAGCGTCACAGATACGCAGTATTTT.